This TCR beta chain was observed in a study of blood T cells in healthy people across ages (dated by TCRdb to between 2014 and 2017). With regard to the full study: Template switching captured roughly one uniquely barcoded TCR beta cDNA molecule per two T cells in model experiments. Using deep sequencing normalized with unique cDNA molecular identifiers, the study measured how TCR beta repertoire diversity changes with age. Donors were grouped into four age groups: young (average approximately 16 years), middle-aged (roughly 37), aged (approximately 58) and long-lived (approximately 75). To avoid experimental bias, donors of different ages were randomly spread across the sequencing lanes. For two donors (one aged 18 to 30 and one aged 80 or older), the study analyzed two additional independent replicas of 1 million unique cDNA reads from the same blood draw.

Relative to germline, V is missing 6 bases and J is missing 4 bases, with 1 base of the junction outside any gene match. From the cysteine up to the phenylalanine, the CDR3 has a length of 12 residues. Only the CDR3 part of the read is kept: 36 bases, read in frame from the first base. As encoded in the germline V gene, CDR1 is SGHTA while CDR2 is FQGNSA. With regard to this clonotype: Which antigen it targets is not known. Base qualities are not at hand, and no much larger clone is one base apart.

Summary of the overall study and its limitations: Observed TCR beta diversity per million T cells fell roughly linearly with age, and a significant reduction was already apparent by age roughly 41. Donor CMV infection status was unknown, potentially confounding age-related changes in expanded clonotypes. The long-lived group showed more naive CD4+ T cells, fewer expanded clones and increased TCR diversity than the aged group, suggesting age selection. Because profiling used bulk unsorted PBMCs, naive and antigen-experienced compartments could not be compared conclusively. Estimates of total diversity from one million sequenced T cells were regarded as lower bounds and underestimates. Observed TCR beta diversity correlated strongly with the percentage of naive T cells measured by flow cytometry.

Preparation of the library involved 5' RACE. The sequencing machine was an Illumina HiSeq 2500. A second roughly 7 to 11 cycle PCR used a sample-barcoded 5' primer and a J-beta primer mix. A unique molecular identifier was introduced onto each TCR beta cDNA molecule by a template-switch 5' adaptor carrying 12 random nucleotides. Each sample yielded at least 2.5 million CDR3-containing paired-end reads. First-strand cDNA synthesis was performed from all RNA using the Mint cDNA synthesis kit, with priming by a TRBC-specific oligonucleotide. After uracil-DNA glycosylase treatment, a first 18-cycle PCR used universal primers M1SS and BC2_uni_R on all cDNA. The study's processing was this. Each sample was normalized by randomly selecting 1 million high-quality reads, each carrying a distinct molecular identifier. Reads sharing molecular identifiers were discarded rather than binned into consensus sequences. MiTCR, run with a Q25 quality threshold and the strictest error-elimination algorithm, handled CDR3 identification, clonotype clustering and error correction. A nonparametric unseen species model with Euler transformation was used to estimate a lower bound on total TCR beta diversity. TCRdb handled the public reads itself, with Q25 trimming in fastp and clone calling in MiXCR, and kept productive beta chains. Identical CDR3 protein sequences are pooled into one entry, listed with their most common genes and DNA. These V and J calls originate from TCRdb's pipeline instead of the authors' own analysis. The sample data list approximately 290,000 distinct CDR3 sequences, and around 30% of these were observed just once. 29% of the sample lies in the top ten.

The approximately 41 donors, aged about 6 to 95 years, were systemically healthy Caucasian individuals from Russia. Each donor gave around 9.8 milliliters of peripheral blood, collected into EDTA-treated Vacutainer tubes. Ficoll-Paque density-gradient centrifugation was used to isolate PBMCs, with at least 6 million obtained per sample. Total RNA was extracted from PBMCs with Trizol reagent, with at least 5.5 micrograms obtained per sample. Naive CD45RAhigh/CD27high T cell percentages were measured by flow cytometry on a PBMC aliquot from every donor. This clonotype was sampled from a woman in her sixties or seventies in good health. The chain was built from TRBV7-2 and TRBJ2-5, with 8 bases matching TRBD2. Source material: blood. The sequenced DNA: TGTGCCAGCAGGGCGGGGGGAGAGACCCAGTACTTC. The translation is CASRAGGETQYF.